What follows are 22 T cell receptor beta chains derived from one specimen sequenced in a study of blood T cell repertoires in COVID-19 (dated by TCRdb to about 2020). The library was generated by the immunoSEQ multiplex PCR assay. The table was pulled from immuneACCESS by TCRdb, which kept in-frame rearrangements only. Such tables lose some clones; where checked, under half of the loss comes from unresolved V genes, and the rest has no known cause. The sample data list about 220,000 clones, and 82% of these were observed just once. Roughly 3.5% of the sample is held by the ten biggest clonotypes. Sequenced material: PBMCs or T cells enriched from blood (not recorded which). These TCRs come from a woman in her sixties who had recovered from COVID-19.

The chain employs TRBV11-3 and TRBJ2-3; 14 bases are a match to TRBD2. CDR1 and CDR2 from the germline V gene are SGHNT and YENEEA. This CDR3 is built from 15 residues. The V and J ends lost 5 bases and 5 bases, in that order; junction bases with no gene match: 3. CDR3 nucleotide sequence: TGTGCCAGCAGCCTGACTAGCGGGAGGGGAGATACGCAGTATTTT. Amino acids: CASSLTSGRGDTQYF.

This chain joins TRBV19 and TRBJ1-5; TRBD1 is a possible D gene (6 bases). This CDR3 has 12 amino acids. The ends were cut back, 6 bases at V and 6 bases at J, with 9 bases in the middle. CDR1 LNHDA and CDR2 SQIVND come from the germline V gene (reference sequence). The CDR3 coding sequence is TGTGCCAGTAGACAGGGACCTCAGCCCCAGCATTTT. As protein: CASRQGPQPQHF.

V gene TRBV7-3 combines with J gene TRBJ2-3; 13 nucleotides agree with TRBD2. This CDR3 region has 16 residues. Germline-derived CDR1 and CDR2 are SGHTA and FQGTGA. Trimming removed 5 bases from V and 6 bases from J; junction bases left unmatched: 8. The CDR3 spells CASSIGLAGAKDTQYF. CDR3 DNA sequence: TGTGCCAGCAGCATCGGACTAGCGGGGGCAAAGGATACGCAGTATTTT.

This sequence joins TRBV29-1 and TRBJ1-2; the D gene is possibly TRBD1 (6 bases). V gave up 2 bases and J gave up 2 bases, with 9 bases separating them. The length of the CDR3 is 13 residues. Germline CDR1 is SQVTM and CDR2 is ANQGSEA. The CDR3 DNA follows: TGCAGCGTTGAATTGGACAGAAACTATGGCTACACCTTC. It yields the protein CSVELDRNYGYTF.

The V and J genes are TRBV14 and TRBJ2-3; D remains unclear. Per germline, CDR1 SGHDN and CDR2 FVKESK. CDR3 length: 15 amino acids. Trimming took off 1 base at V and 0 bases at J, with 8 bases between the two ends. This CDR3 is CASSQGVLSTDTQYF. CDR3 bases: TGTGCCAGCAGCCAAGGTGTTCTCAGCACAGATACGCAGTATTTT.

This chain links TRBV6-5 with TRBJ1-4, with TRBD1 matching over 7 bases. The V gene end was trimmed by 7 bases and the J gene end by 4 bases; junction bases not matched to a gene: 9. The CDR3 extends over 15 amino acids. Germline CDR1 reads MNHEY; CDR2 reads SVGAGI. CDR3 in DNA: TGTGCCAGCACCCGGACAGGAGCGCATAATGAAAAACTGTTTTTT. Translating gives CASTRTGAHNEKLFF.

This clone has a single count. CDR3 in DNA: TGTGCCAGCAGCGCCCAGGGGGCTAGCTATGGCTACACCTTC. This sequence encodes CASSAQGASYGYTF. The chain is built from TRBV7-8 and TRBJ1-2; 8 bases fit TRBD1. The CDR3 covers 14 residues. J gave up 4 bases and V 5 bases, and 6 bases lay outside the gene matches. From germline, CDR1 is SGHVS and CDR2 FQNEAQ.

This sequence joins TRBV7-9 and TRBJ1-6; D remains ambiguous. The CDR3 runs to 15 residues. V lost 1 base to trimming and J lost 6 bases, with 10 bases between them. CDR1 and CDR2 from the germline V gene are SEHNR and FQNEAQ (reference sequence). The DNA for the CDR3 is TGTGCCAGCAGCTTAGGGGTTAGCATTAATTCACCCCTCCACTTT. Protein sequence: CASSLGVSINSPLHF.

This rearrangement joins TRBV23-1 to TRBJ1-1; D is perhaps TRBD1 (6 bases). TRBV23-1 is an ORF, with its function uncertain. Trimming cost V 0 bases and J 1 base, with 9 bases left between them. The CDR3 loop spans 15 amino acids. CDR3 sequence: CASSQSPRGNTEAFF. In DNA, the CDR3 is TGCGCCAGCAGTCAATCGCCCAGGGGGAACACTGAAGCTTTCTTT.

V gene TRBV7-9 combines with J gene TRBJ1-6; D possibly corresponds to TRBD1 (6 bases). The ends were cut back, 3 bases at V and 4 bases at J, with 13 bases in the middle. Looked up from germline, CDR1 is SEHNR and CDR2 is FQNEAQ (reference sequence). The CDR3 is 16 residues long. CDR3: CASSFGGGTYNSPLHF. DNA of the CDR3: TGTGCCAGCAGCTTTGGCGGGGGCACTTATAATTCACCCCTCCACTTT.

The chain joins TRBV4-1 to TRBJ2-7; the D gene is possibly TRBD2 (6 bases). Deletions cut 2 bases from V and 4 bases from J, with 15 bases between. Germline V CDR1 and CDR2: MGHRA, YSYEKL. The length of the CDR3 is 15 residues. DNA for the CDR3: TGCGCCAGCAGCCAAAACCGGGACTCGCAGTACGAGCAGTACTTC. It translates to CASSQNRDSQYEQYF.

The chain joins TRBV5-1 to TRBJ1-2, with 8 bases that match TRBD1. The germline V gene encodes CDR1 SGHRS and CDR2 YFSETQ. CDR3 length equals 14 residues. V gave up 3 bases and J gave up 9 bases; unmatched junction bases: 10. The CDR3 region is CASSSRQGLSSYTF. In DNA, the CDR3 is TGCGCCAGCAGCTCCAGACAGGGGCTCAGCAGCTACACCTTC.

The CDR3 DNA reads as TGCGCCAGCAGCCAAGATTCCGGGACTGAAGCTTTCTTT. Translating gives CASSQDSGTEAFF. The J gene is TRBJ1-1, the V gene TRBV4-3; unclear D gene. V shed 0 bases and J shed 5 bases, with 7 bases lying between them. This CDR3 has 13 residues. The germline V gene has CDR1 LGHNA and CDR2 YSLEER.

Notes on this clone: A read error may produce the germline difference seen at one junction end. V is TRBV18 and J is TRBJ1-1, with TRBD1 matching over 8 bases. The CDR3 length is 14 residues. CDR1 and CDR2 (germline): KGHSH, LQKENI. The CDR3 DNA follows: TGTGCCAGCTCACCACTAGTTGACAGGGGAGAAGTTTTCTTT. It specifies CASSPLVDRGEVFF.

Written as DNA, the CDR3 is TGTGCCAGCAGTTACCATCCGGGACAGGGGGGAGGCTACACCTTC. Translation: CASSYHPGQGGGYTF. This rearrangement joins TRBV6-2 or TRBV6-3 to TRBJ1-2; 11 bases align to TRBD1. The ends lost 2 bases at V and 8 bases at J; junction bases unmatched: 7. CDR1 MNHEY and CDR2 SVGEGT come from the germline V gene. The CDR3 is 15 amino acids.

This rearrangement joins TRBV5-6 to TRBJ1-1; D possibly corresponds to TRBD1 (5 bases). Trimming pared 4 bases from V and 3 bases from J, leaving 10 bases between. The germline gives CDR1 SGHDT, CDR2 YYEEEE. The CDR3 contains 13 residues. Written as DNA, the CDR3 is TGTGCCAGCAGCCGTGTAGGGGACACTGAAGCTTTCTTT. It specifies CASSRVGDTEAFF.

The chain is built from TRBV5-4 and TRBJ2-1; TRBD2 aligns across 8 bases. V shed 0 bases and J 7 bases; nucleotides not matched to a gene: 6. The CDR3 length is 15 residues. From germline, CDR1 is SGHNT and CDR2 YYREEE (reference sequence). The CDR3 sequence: CASSLVSGGGNEQFF. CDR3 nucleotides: TGTGCCAGCAGCTTGGTGAGCGGGGGAGGTAATGAGCAGTTCTTC.

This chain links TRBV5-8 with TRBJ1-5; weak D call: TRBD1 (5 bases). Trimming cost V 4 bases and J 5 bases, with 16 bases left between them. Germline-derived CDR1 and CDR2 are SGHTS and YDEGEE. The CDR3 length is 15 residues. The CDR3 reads CASSRGTLQDQPQHF. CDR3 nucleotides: TGTGCCAGCAGCCGGGGGACCCTACAGGATCAGCCCCAGCATTTT.

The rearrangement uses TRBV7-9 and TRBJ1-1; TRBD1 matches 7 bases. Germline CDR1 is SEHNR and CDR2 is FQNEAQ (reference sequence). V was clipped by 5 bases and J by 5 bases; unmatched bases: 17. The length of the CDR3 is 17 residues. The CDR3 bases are TGTGCCAGCAGCGACCATAAGAACAGGGGAGTAGATACTGAAGCTTTCTTT. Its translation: CASSDHKNRGVDTEAFF.

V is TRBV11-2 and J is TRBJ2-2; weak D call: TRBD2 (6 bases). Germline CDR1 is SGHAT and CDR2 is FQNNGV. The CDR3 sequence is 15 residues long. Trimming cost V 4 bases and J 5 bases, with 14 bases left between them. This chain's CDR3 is CASSSVAGRTGELFF. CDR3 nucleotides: TGTGCCAGCAGCTCCGTGGCAGGGAGGACCGGGGAGCTGTTTTTT.

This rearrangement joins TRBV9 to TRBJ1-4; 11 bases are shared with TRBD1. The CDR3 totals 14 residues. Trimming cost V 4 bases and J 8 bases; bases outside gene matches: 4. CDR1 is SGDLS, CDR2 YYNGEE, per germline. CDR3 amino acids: CASSPGTGGEKLFF. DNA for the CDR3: TGTGCCAGCAGCCCCGGGACAGGGGGAGAAAAACTGTTTTTT.

CDR3 region: CASSLGAGVSYGYTF. Written as DNA, the CDR3 is TGTGCCAGCAGCTTAGGGGCAGGGGTGAGCTATGGCTACACCTTC. This chain connects TRBV7-9 to TRBJ1-2; D might be TRBD1 (6 bases). The V gene lost 1 base and the J gene lost 4 bases, with 13 bases spanning the gap. CDR3 length equals 15 residues. In germline, CDR1 is SEHNR, CDR2 FQNEAQ (reference sequence).